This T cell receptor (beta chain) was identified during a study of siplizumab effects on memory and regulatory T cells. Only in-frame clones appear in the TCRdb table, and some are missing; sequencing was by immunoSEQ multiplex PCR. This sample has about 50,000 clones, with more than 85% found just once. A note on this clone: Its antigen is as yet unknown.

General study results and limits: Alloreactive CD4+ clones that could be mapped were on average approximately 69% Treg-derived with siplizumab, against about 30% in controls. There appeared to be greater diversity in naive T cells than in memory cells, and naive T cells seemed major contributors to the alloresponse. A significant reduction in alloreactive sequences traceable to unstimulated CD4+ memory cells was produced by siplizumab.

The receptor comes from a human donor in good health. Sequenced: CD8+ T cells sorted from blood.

The CDR3 sequence: CASSLGLGGAYNEQFF. The CDR3 DNA sequence: TGCGCCAGCAGCTTAGGACTAGGGGGGGCCTACAATGAGCAGTTCTTC. The chain combines TRBV5-1 with TRBJ2-1, with D perhaps TRBD2 (7 bases). There are 16 residues in the CDR3. Between the trimmed V and J ends, which lost 2 bases and 2 bases, there was a span of 14 bases. Looked up from germline, CDR1 is SGHRS and CDR2 is YFSETQ.